The subject of this entry is one T cell receptor (beta chain). Its antigen is not known. Primed by a sample-barcoded 5' primer and a J-beta primer mix, a second PCR proceeded for about 6 to 11 cycles. TCRdb re-called the 5' RACE reads with MiXCR, one entry per CDR3 protein. The table includes approximately 1.5 million distinct CDR3 sequences, roughly 32% detected once. The sample belongs to a study of blood T cells in healthy people across ages. Regarding the study as a whole: Total diversity from one million sequenced T cells was likely underestimated. Donors of long life had a larger count of naive CD4+ cells and greater diversity than aged donors.

Every donor gave roughly 9.6 milliliters of peripheral blood. Researchers report isolating at least 6.5 million PBMCs per sample. The TCR sequence derives from a woman aged 25 to 45 in good health. The specimen sequenced was blood.

Here the CDR3 DNA reads TGCAGTGCTACACCAACTAGGAAAGTCTACGAGCAGTACTTC. It yields the protein CSATPTRKVYEQYF. V is TRBV20-1 and J is TRBJ2-4; maybe TRBD2 (5 bases). The J call may be mistaken, given a closer DNA end match to TRBJ2-7. Germline CDR1 reads DFQATT; CDR2 reads SNEGSKA (reference sequence). This CDR3 has 14 amino acids.